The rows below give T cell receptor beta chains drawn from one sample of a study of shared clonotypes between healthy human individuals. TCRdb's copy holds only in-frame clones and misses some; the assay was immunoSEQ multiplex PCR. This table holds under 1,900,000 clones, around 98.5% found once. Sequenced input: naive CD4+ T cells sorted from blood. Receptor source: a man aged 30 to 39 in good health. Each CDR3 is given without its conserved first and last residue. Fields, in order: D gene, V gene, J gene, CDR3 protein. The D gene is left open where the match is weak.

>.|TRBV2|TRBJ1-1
ASSPTGYTEAF
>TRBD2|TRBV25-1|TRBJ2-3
ASSDPWTSGTDTQY
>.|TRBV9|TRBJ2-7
ASSPQGSSYEQY
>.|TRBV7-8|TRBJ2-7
ASSLESQGFYEQY
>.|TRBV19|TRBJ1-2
ASSMMAGGYGYT
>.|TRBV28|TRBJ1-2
ASSFLQYERGYT
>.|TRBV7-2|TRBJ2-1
ASSMGVSSYNEQF
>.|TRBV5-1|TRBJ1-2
ASSLAPTGTEDGYT
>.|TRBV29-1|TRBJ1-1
SVVSHSREAF
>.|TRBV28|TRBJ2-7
ASSLFPGQRSYEQY
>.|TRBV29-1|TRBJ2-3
SARESTDTQY
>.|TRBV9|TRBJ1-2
ASSVEGGGRYGYT
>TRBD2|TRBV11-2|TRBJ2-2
ASSSFGREGYTGELF
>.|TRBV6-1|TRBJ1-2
ASSEAVRDWGYT